Described below is a single T cell receptor (beta chain) sequence and its context. Profiling relied on immunoSEQ multiplex PCR, and the TCRdb table lists in-frame clones only, not all of them. The table shows 330,000 or so clones, with about nine tenths occurring only once. The data were taken from a study of Ad26.COV2.S vaccination and SARS-CoV-2 variants. Losses at the gene ends were 5 bases for V and 0 bases for J; bases not matched to a gene: 11. CDR1 is SGHRS and CDR2 is YFSETQ in the germline V gene. This CDR3 region has 17 residues. Treatment described: 15 to 20 received Ad26.COV2.S at low or high dose, single or two shots; several received placebo; per-sample allocation not given. Sampling was performed 63 days after the first vaccine or placebo injection.

The origin of this receptor is a person aged 18-65 years who received the Ad26.COV2.S COVID-19 vaccine or a placebo. The gene calls are TRBV5-1 and TRBJ1-3; 7 bases are a match to TRBD1. The sample in question was peripheral blood, obtained in a trial of Ad26.COV2.S vaccine versus placebo. DNA for the CDR3: TGCGCCAGCAGGCCTTCCGGGACAGACTTCTCTGGAAACACCATATATTTT. Its protein is CASRPSGTDFSGNTIYF.